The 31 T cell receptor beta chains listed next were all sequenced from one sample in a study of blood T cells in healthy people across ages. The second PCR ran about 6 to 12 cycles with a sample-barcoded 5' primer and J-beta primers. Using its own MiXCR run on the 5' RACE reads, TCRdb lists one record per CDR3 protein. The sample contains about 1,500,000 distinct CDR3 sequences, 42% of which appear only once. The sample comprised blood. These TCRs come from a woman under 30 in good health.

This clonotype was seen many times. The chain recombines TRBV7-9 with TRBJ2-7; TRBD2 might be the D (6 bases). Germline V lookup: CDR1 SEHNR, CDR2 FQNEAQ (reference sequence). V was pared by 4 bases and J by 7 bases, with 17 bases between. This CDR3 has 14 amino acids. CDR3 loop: CASSSTRSFTEQYF. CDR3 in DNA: TGTGCCAGCAGCTCGACTAGATCCTTTACGGAGCAGTACTTC.

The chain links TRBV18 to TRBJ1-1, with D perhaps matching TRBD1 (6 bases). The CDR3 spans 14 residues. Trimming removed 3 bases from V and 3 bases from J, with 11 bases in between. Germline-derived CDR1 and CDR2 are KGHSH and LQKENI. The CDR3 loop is CASSPTSGDTEAFF. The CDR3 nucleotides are TGTGCCAGCTCACCGACATCAGGGGACACTGAAGCTTTCTTT.

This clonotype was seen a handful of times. The CDR3 sequence is CASSSGPLEAKNIQYF. The DNA for the CDR3 is TGCGCCAGCAGCTCAGGACCGTTGGAGGCCAAAAACATTCAGTACTTC. The rearrangement uses TRBV5-1 and TRBJ2-4; D ambiguous. This CDR3 is 16 amino acids long. In germline, CDR1 is SGHRS, CDR2 YFSETQ. Trimming cost V 3 bases and J 1 base, with 14 bases left between them. Full variable domain (remainder filled in from reference TRBV5-1 and TRBJ2-4): KAGVTQTPRYLIKTRGQQVTLSCSPISGHRSVSWYQQTPGQGLQFLFEYFSETQRNKGNFPGRFSGRQFSNSRSEMNVSTLELGDSALYLCASSSGPLEAKNIQYFGAGTRLSVL.

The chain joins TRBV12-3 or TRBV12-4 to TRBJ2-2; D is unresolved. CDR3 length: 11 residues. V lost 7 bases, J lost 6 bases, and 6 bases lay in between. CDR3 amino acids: CASTPSGELFF. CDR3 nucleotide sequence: TGTGCCAGCACCCCCTCCGGGGAGCTGTTTTTT.

This chain's CDR3 is CASSPRETANTGELFF. DNA for the CDR3: TGCGCCAGCAGCCCGAGAGAGACAGCGAACACCGGGGAGCTGTTTTTT. The chain has TRBV4-1 and TRBJ2-2, with D perhaps TRBD1 (5 bases). The V gene's germline CDR1 is MGHRA and CDR2 YSYEKL. The CDR3 length is 16 residues. V shed 4 bases and J shed 0 bases, with 12 bases lying between them.

As DNA, the CDR3 is TGTGCCAGCAGTGTTAGTAACTATGGCTACACCTTC. This translates into CASSVSNYGYTF. J is TRBJ1-2 and V is TRBV2; D is unresolved. V lost 4 bases, J lost 1 base, and 4 bases lay in between. The germline CDR1 and CDR2 sequences are SNHLY and FYNNEI. This CDR3 region has 12 residues.

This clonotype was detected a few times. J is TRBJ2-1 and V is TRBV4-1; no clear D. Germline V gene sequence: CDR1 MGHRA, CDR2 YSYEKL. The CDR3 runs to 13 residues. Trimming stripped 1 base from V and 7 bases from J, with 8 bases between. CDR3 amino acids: CASSQVLKNEQFF. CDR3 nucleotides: TGCGCCAGCAGCCAAGTTCTCAAGAATGAGCAGTTCTTC.

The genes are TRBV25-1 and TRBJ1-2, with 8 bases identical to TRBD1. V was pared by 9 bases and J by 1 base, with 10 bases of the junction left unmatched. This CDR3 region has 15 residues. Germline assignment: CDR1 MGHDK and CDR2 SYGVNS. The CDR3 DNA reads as TGTGCCAGTAGTCCTCCGACAGGGGATAACTATGGCTACACCTTC. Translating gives CASSPPTGDNYGYTF.

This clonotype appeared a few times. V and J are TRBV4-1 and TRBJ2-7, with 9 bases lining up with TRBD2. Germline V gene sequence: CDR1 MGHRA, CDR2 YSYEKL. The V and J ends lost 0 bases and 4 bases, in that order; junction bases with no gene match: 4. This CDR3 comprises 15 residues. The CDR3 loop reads CASSQDRLAGYEQYF. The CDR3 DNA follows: TGCGCCAGCAGCCAAGACCGGCTAGCGGGATACGAGCAGTACTTC.

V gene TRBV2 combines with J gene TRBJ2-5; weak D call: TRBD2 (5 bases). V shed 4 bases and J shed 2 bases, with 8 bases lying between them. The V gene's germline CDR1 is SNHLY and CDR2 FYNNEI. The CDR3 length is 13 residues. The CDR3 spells CASSVWTQETQYF. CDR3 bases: TGTGCCAGCAGTGTTTGGACTCAAGAGACCCAGTACTTC.

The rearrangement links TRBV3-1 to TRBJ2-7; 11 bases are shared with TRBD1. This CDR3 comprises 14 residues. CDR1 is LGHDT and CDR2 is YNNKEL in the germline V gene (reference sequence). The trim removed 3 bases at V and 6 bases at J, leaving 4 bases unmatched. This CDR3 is CASSHVDRGREQYF. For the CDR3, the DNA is TGTGCCAGCAGCCATGTGGACAGGGGGCGCGAGCAGTACTTC.

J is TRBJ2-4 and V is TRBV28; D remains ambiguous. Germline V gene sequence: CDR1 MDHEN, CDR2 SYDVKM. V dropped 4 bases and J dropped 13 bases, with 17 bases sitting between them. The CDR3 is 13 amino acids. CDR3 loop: CASSWARLGEQYF. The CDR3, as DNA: TGTGCCAGCAGTTGGGCCAGGCTGGGTGAGCAGTACTTC.

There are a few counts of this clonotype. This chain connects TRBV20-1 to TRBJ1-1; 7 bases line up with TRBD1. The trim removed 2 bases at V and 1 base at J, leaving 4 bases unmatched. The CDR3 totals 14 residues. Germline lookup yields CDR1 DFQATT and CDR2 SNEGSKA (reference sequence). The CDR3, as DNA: TGCAGTGCTAGACGGGGACAGCAGAACACTGAAGCTTTCTTT. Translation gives CSARRGQQNTEAFF.

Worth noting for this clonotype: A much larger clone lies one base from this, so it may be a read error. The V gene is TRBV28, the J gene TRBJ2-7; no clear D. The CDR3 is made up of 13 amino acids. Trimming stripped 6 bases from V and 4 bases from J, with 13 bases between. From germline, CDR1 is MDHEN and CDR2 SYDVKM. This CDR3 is CASRDWVGYEQYF. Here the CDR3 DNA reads TGTGCCAGCAGAGACTGGGTCGGATACGAGCAGTACTTC.

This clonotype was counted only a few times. CDR3 sequence (DNA): TGTGCCAGCAGTTCCCGCTACAATGAGCAGTACTTC. Translation gives CASSSRYNEQYF. The rearrangement joins TRBV28 to TRBJ2-7; D gene unclear. Germline CDR1 MDHEN, CDR2 SYDVKM. The CDR3 totals 12 residues. Trimming shortened V by 4 bases and J by 7 bases, and 11 bases separated the two germline ends. The full variable domain, in which reference TRBV28 and TRBJ2-7 provide the parts outside the CDR3, is DVKVTQSSRYLVKRTGEKVFLECVQDMDHENMFWYRQDPGLGLRLIYFSYDVKMKEKGDIPEGYSVSREKKERFSLILESASTNQTSMYLCASSSRYNEQYFGPGTRLTVT.

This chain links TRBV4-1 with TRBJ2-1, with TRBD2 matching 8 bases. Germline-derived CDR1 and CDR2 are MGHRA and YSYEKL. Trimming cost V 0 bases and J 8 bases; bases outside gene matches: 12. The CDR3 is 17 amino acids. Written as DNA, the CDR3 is TGCGCCAGCAGCCAAGAACCACCGGGACTAGTGGTCTATGAGCAGTTCTTC. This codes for CASSQEPPGLVVYEQFF.

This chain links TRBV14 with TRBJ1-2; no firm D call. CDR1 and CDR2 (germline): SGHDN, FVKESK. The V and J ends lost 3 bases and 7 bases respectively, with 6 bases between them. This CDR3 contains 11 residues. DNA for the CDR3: TGTGCCAGCAGCCAGAGCAGTGGCTACACCTTC. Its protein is CASSQSSGYTF.

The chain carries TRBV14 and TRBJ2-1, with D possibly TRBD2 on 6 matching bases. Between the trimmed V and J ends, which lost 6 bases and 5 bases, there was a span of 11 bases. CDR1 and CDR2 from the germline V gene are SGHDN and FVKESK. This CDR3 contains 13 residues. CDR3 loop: CASSRGVHNEQFF. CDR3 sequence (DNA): TGTGCCAGCAGTCGCGGGGTTCACAATGAGCAGTTCTTC.

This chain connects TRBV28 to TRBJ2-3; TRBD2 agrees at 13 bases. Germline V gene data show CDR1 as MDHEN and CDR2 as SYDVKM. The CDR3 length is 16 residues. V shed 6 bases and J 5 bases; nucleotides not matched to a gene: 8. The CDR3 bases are TGTGCCAGCAGGCCAACTAGCGGGGGGGCTCAAGATACGCAGTATTTT. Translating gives CASRPTSGGAQDTQYF.

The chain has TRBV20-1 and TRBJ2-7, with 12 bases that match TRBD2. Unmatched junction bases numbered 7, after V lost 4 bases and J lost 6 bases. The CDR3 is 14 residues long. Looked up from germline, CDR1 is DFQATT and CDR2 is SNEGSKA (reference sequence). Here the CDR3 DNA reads TGCAGTGCTAAGGATGGACTAGCGGGGCTCGAGCAGTACTTC. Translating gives CSAKDGLAGLEQYF.

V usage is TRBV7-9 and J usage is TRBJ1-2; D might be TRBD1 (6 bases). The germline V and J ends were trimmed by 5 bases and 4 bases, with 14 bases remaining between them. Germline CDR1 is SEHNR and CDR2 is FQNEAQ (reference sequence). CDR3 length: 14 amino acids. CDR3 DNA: TGTGCCAGCAGCCCCGGGGGCGAACTCTATGGCTACACCTTC. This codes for CASSPGGELYGYTF.

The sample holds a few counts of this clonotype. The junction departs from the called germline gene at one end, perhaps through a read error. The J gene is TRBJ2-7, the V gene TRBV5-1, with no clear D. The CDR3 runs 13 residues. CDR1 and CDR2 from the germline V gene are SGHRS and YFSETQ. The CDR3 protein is CASSFGSSNEQYF. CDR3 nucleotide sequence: TGCGCCAGCAGCTTCGGCAGCTCCAACGAGCAGTACTTC.

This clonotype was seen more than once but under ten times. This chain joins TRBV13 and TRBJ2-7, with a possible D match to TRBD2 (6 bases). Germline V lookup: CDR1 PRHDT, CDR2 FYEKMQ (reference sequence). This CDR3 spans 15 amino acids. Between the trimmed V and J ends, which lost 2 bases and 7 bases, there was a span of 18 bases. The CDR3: CASSLNPWASGEQYF. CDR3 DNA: TGTGCCAGCAGCTTAAACCCCTGGGCCAGCGGGGAGCAGTACTTC.

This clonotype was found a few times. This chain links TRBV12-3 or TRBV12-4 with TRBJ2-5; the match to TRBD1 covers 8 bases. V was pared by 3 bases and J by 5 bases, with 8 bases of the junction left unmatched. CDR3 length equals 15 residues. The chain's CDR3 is CASSFSRGRLETQYF. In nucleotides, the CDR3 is TGTGCCAGCAGTTTTTCCAGGGGGCGCCTGGAGACCCAGTACTTC.

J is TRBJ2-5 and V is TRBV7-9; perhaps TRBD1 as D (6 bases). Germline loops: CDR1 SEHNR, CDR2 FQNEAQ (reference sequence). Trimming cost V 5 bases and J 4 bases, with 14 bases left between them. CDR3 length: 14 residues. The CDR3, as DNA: TGTGCCAGCAGCCCCCCAACAGGGTCAGAGACCCAGTACTTC. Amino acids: CASSPPTGSETQYF.

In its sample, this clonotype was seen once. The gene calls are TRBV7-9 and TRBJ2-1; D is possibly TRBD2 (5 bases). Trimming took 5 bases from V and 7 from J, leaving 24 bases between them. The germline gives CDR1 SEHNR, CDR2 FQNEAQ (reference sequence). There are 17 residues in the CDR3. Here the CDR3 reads CASSPPHRGPMGNEQFF. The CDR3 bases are TGTGCCAGCAGCCCACCCCACCGAGGGCCCATGGGGAATGAGCAGTTCTTC.

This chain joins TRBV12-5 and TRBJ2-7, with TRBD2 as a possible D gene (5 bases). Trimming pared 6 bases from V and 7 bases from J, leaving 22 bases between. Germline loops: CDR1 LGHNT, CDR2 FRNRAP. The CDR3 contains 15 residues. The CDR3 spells CASGRGASGYNEQYF. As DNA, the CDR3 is TGTGCTAGTGGCCGCGGAGCATCGGGATACAATGAGCAGTACTTC.

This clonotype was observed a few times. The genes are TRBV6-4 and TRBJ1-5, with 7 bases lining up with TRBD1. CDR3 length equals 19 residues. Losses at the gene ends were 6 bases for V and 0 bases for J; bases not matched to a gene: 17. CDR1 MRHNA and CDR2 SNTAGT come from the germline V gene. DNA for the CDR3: TGTGCCAGCAGGCCCAAGTACGGGACAGACCGTTATAGCAATCAGCCCCAGCATTTT. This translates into CASRPKYGTDRYSNQPQHF.

The CDR3 loop is CASSRAGDRVLNEQFF. The DNA of the CDR3 is TGTGCCAGCAGCCGGGCAGGGGACAGGGTCTTGAATGAGCAGTTCTTC. The chain uses TRBV4-2 and TRBJ2-1, with 9 positions matching TRBD1. The trim removed 4 bases at V and 7 bases at J, leaving 11 bases unmatched. Per germline, CDR1 LGHNA and CDR2 YNFKEQ. The CDR3 sequence is 16 residues long.

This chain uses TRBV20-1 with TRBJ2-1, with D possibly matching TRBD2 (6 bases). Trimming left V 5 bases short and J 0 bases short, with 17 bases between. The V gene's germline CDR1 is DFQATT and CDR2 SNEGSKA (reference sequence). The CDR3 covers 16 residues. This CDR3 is CSAPIRSGSSYNEQFF. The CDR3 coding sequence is TGCAGTGCTCCCATTCGTAGCGGATCCTCCTACAATGAGCAGTTCTTC.

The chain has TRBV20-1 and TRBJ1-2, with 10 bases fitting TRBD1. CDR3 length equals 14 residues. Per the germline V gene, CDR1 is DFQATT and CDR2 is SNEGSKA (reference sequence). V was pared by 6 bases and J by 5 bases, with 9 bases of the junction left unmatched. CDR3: CSAGVPGQGYGYTF. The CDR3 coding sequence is TGCAGTGCAGGAGTTCCGGGACAGGGGTATGGCTACACCTTC.